Presented here are 16 T cell receptor beta chains from one specimen sequenced in a study of graft-versus-host responses after intestinal transplantation. Produced via immunoSEQ multiplex PCR; TCRdb's table is partial and in-frame only. The table shows about 29,000 clones, with around 94% occurring only once. Sequenced here: PBMCs, sampled 66 days after intestinal transplant. The receptors were sampled from a human patient who received an intestinal transplant, so some T cells may come from the graft donor.

The chain employs TRBV18 and TRBJ1-1; 7 positions agree with TRBD1. The ends lost 0 bases at V and 6 bases at J; junction bases unmatched: 1. The CDR3 has 13 residues. Per the germline V gene, CDR1 is KGHSH and CDR2 is LQKENI. CDR3 in DNA: TGTGCCAGCTCACCACCGACAGGGCCTGAAGCTTTCTTT. It translates to CASSPPTGPEAFF.

This clone was seen more than once but under ten times. An end of the junction differs from the germline gene, which may be a read error. V usage is TRBV5-1 and J usage is TRBJ1-5; the D is unclear. The CDR3 totals 10 residues. Looked up from germline, CDR1 is SGHRS and CDR2 is YFSETQ. The CDR3 loop is CASSLKPSYF. CDR3 in DNA: TGCGCCAGCAGCTTGAAGCCGTCATATTTT.

The chain carries TRBV11-3 and TRBJ2-2, with 8 nucleotides matching TRBD1. The CDR3 extends over 17 amino acids. Germline V lookup: CDR1 SGHNT, CDR2 YENEEA. Unmatched junction bases numbered 9, after V lost 1 base and J lost 5 bases. The CDR3 sequence: CASSLVFGTGLTGELFF. In DNA, the CDR3 is TGTGCCAGCAGCTTAGTTTTTGGGACAGGACTAACCGGGGAGCTGTTTTTT. Combining the CDR3 with reference TRBV11-3 and TRBJ2-2 gives the whole variable domain EAGVVQSPRYKIIEKKQPVAFWCNPISGHNTLYWYLQNLGQGPELLIRYENEEAVDDSQLPKDRFSAERLKGVDSTLKIQPAELGDSAVYLCASSLVFGTGLTGELFFGEGSRLTVL.

This chain uses TRBV28 with TRBJ2-7; no reliable D call. There are 13 residues in the CDR3. CDR1 and CDR2 from the germline V gene are MDHEN and SYDVKM. Trimming shortened V by 2 bases and J by 6 bases, and 11 bases separated the two germline ends. The CDR3 here is CASSLRHVVEQYF. Here the CDR3 DNA reads TGTGCCAGCAGTTTAAGACACGTCGTCGAGCAGTACTTC.

The rearrangement joins TRBV19 to TRBJ1-1, with D unclear. CDR3 length equals 13 residues. CDR1 and CDR2 (germline): LNHDA, SQIVND (reference sequence). V was trimmed by 6 bases and J by 1 base, leaving 9 bases between them. The CDR3 sequence is CASSPGGNTEAFF. In DNA form, the CDR3 reads TGTGCCAGTAGCCCGGGAGGGAACACTGAAGCTTTCTTT.

The chain is built from TRBV4-1 and TRBJ2-2, with TRBD2 matching over 8 bases. There are 15 residues in the CDR3. Germline trimming cut 2 bases from V and 9 bases from J; bases unmatched to any gene: 8. The V gene's germline CDR1 is MGHRA and CDR2 YSYEKL. The CDR3: CASSQRPREGRELFF. The CDR3 coding sequence is TGCGCCAGCAGCCAACGCCCACGGGAGGGGCGGGAGCTGTTTTTT.

The V and J genes are TRBV5-4 and TRBJ2-7, with 8 nucleotides matching TRBD2. Per germline, CDR1 SGHNT and CDR2 YYREEE (reference sequence). The J segment lost 1 base and the V segment lost 2 bases, leaving 2 bases of the junction unmatched. The CDR3 contains 14 residues. The CDR3 region has the DNA TGTGCCAGCAGCTTCGGGACTAGTTCCTACGAGCAGTACTTC. It encodes CASSFGTSSYEQYF.

Notes on this clone: Other DNA sequences in this specimen translate into the identical CDR3. The chain joins TRBV25-1 to TRBJ2-3, with D unclear. Between the trimmed V and J ends, which lost 1 base and 2 bases, there was a span of 16 bases. Germline V CDR1 and CDR2: MGHDK, SYGVNS. This CDR3 spans 17 amino acids. CDR3 region: CASSESGRGSPTDTQYF. Written as DNA, the CDR3 is TGTGCCAGCAGTGAATCAGGTCGTGGTAGCCCCACAGATACGCAGTATTTT.

V usage is TRBV19 and J usage is TRBJ1-6, with D maybe TRBD1 (5 bases). V lost 5 bases, J lost 6 bases, and 11 bases lay in between. The CDR3 is made up of 14 amino acids. CDR1 LNHDA and CDR2 SQIVND come from the germline V gene (reference sequence). The CDR3 spells CASSVLGGNSPLHF. Written as DNA, the CDR3 is TGTGCCAGTAGTGTACTCGGGGGTAATTCACCCCTCCACTTT. Drawing the rest from reference TRBV19 and TRBJ1-6, the complete variable domain is DGGITQSPKYLFRKEGQNVTLSCEQNLNHDAMYWYRQDPGQGLRLIYYSQIVNDFQKGDIAEGYSVSREKKESFPLTVTSAQKNPTAFYLCASSVLGGNSPLHFGNGTRLTVT.

The V and J genes are TRBV13 and TRBJ2-1; a weak D match, TRBD2 (5 bases). The CDR3 runs to 17 residues. The germline V gene has CDR1 PRHDT and CDR2 FYEKMQ (reference sequence). Trimming shortened V by 0 bases and J by 0 bases, and 12 bases separated the two germline ends. CDR3 residues: CASSLGRIASSYNEQFF. CDR3 nucleotide sequence: TGTGCCAGCAGCTTAGGCCGGATAGCGAGCTCCTACAATGAGCAGTTCTTC.

The rearrangement links TRBV11-3 to TRBJ2-3; 8 bases line up with TRBD2. The CDR3 has 14 amino acids. Germline-derived CDR1 and CDR2 are SGHNT and YENEEA. J gave up 2 bases and V 5 bases, and 3 bases lay outside the gene matches. The CDR3 DNA follows: TGTGCCAGCAGCCCGGGGGGGGACACAGATACGCAGTATTTT. It encodes CASSPGGDTDTQYF. The variable domain in full, with the rest retrieved from reference TRBV11-3 and TRBJ2-3, is EAGVVQSPRYKIIEKKQPVAFWCNPISGHNTLYWYLQNLGQGPELLIRYENEEAVDDSQLPKDRFSAERLKGVDSTLKIQPAELGDSAVYLCASSPGGDTDTQYFGPGTRLTVL.

V usage is TRBV29-1 and J usage is TRBJ1-1, with D perhaps TRBD1 (6 bases). Trimming pared 3 bases from V and 0 bases from J, leaving 23 bases between. Germline values: CDR1 SQVTM, CDR2 ANQGSEA. The CDR3 sequence is 18 residues long. The CDR3 sequence: CSVDGGRVRGKVNTEAFF. The CDR3 region has the DNA TGCAGCGTTGACGGGGGGCGAGTACGCGGGAAGGTGAACACTGAAGCTTTCTTT.

This sequence joins TRBV27 and TRBJ2-7; TRBD2 agrees at 10 bases. Germline V gene sequence: CDR1 MNHEY, CDR2 SMNVEV (reference sequence). V shed 3 bases, J shed 2 bases, and the junction held 1 base outside the gene matches. The CDR3 length is 14 residues. CDR3 sequence: CASSFSGGPYEQYF. The CDR3 DNA is TGTGCCAGCAGTTTTAGCGGGGGGCCCTACGAGCAGTACTTC.

This chain connects TRBV11-3 to TRBJ1-2, with 8 bases that match TRBD1. Trimming at V came to 0 bases and at J to 3 bases, leaving 12 bases not matched to a gene. CDR1 SGHNT and CDR2 YENEEA come from the germline V gene. The CDR3 runs to 18 residues. CDR3 amino acids: CASSLEGYVAGGDYGYTF. DNA for the CDR3: TGTGCCAGCAGCTTAGAGGGTTATGTGGCAGGGGGCGACTATGGCTACACCTTC.

The chain has TRBV30 and TRBJ1-1; a possible D gene is TRBD1 (6 bases). The CDR3 totals 11 residues. Trimming stripped 3 bases from V and 7 bases from J, with 9 bases between. Germline CDR1 and CDR2: GTSNPN and SVGIG (reference sequence). The CDR3 sequence: CAWRGGLEAFF. The CDR3 coding sequence is TGTGCCTGGAGGGGGGGGCTTGAAGCTTTCTTT.

The table lists this clone with a count of one. The chain joins TRBV4-1 to TRBJ1-1; D is possibly TRBD1 (5 bases). Trimming stripped 1 base from V and 2 bases from J, with 11 bases between. The germline gives CDR1 MGHRA, CDR2 YSYEKL. The CDR3 has 15 amino acids. The CDR3 here is CASSQGGTVNTEAFF. Here the CDR3 DNA reads TGCGCCAGCAGCCAAGGGGGGACGGTAAACACTGAAGCTTTCTTT.